This passage covers 10 T cell receptor beta chains from one sample sequenced in a study of beta chain features in type 1 diabetes. Study-wide results and limits: TCRB CDR3s from Type 1 diabetes patients were moderately but significantly shorter in all four CD4+ subsets.

No cognate antigen is known for these TCRs. TCRB transcripts that were expressed got sequenced, as all of the isolated RNA had been reverse transcribed. Assay used: immunoSEQ multiplex PCR; TCRdb lists only in-frame clones, some missing. The table lists around 250,000 clones, just over 20% of them singletons. The sequenced material came from naive CD4+ T cells from blood. Receptors originate from a woman aged 40 to 50 with type 1 diabetes.

V usage is TRBV4-3 and J usage is TRBJ2-1, with TRBD1 matching over 7 bases. Germline loops: CDR1 LGHNA, CDR2 YSLEER. V lost 0 bases, J lost 4 bases, and 12 bases stayed unmatched. The CDR3 loop spans 18 amino acids. This CDR3 reads CASSQEANPGQKYNEQFF. DNA of the CDR3: TGCGCCAGCAGCCAAGAGGCTAATCCGGGACAGAAATACAATGAGCAGTTCTTC.

This clone has a handful of counts. This chain links TRBV5-4 with TRBJ2-3, with D perhaps TRBD2 (5 bases). Germline V gives CDR1 SGHNT, CDR2 YYREEE (reference sequence). CDR3 length equals 15 residues. Trimming stripped 4 bases from V and 2 bases from J, with 14 bases between. CDR3 amino acids: CASSRDSVYTDTQYF. In DNA form, the CDR3 reads TGTGCCAGCAGCCGAGATAGCGTCTACACAGATACGCAGTATTTT.

The chain uses TRBV28 and TRBJ1-5; D call uncertain. Trimming removed 2 bases from V and 7 bases from J, with 6 bases in between. The CDR3 runs 12 residues. The V gene's germline CDR1 is MDHEN and CDR2 SYDVKM. CDR3 DNA: TGTGCCAGCAGTTTAAAAGAGCAGCCCCAGCATTTT. It codes for CASSLKEQPQHF.

This clone was counted between two and nine times. V and J are TRBV11-1 and TRBJ1-1, with D unclear. Trimming removed 4 bases from V and 1 base from J, with 7 bases in between. The V gene's germline CDR1 is SGHAT and CDR2 FQDESV (reference sequence). The CDR3 covers 13 residues. The CDR3 nucleotides read TGTGCCAGCAGCTCTGGGCCGAACACTGAAGCTTTCTTT. It specifies CASSSGPNTEAFF.

This clone has only a few counts. The V and J genes are TRBV2 and TRBJ2-1, with 10 bases matching TRBD1. Per germline, CDR1 SNHLY and CDR2 FYNNEI. V lost 9 bases to trimming and J lost 6 bases; unmatched junction nucleotides: 8. The CDR3 has 14 amino acids. Here the CDR3 DNA reads TGTGCCAGGGGCCGGGACAGGGGTAGCAATGAGCAGTTCTTC. It yields the protein CARGRDRGSNEQFF.

This rearrangement joins TRBV18 to TRBJ1-3; D not certain. V was clipped by 3 bases and J by 0 bases, with 12 bases between them. CDR1 KGHSH and CDR2 LQKENI come from the germline V gene. The CDR3 runs to 16 residues. Here the CDR3 reads CASSPSTGYSGNTIYF. CDR3 DNA sequence: TGTGCCAGCTCACCTTCGACGGGATACTCTGGAAACACCATATATTTT.

The chain is built from TRBV5-6 and TRBJ1-5; TRBD1 might be the D (5 bases). Between the trimmed V and J ends, which lost 1 base and 5 bases, there was a span of 7 bases. Germline CDR1 SGHDT, CDR2 YYEEEE. The CDR3 consists of 13 residues. CDR3 sequence: CASSLSGDQPQHF. In DNA, the CDR3 is TGTGCCAGCAGCTTGTCGGGGGATCAGCCCCAGCATTTT.

This clone was picked up a small number of times. The rearrangement uses TRBV30 and TRBJ2-5; TRBD2 agrees at 8 bases. J lost 3 bases, V lost 2 bases, and 2 bases had no gene match. The germline V gene has CDR1 GTSNPN and CDR2 SVGIG (reference sequence). The CDR3 runs to 13 residues. In DNA form, the CDR3 reads TGTGCCTGGAGTCCGGGGGGGGAAGAGACCCAGTACTTC. Encoded protein: CAWSPGGEETQYF. Drawing the rest from reference TRBV30 and TRBJ2-5, the complete variable domain is SQTIHQWPATLVQPVGSPLSLECTVEGTSNPNLYWYRQAAGRGLQLLFYSVGIGQISSEVPQNLSASRPQDRQFILSSKKLLLSDSGFYLCAWSPGGEETQYFGPGTRLLVL.

The chain links TRBV15 to TRBJ2-3, with D possibly being TRBD2 (6 bases). The V gene's germline CDR1 is LNHNV and CDR2 YYDKDF (reference sequence). This CDR3 contains 15 residues. V was cut by 0 bases and J by 4 bases, with 11 bases left in between. The DNA of the CDR3 is TGTGCCACCAGCAGAGATCCGGGGGACGCAGATACGCAGTATTTT. It codes for CATSRDPGDADTQYF. The whole variable domain, remainder taken from reference TRBV15 and TRBJ2-3, is DAMVIQNPRYQVTQFGKPVTLSCSQTLNHNVMYWYQQKSSQAPKLLFHYYDKDFNNEADTPDNFQSRRPNTSFCFLDIRSPGLGDTAMYLCATSRDPGDADTQYFGPGTRLTVL.

This clone was detected only a few times. The chain combines TRBV5-4 with TRBJ1-5, with no clear D. The ends were cut back, 0 bases at V and 0 bases at J, with 7 bases in the middle. The CDR3 runs 15 residues. From germline, CDR1 is SGHNT and CDR2 YYREEE (reference sequence). DNA of the CDR3: TGTGCCAGCAGCTTGGGAGGCTCTAGCAATCAGCCCCAGCATTTT. This encodes CASSLGGSSNQPQHF.